The 15 T cell receptor beta chains below were found in one sample sequenced in a study of control samples from healthy donors and cancer patients. Assay: immunoSEQ multiplex PCR; the TCRdb copy retains only in-frame clones and omits some. The profile shows 90,000 to 100,000 clones, roughly 82% of them singletons. Source material: blood. The receptors shown here come from a man in his 60s in good health.

V is TRBV30 and J is TRBJ2-1, with 9 positions matching TRBD1. Trimming cost V 2 bases and J 8 bases; bases outside gene matches: 7. Per the germline V gene, CDR1 is GTSNPN and CDR2 is SVGIG (reference sequence). This CDR3 has 14 amino acids. CDR3 sequence (DNA): TGTGCCTGGAGTCTGGGACAGGGCAGGGATGAGCAGTTCTTC. Protein product: CAWSLGQGRDEQFF.

The rearrangement links TRBV6-5 to TRBJ1-3; D possibly corresponds to TRBD1 (6 bases). Looked up from germline, CDR1 is MNHEY and CDR2 is SVGAGI. V lost 10 bases and J 0 bases, leaving 13 bases between the germline ends. The CDR3 has 14 amino acids. The CDR3 DNA is TGTGCCACTGGGGGGGGCAGCTCTGGAAACACCATATATTTT. This translates into CATGGGSSGNTIYF.

The genes are TRBV5-1 and TRBJ1-1; 8 nucleotides match TRBD1. The CDR3 runs 12 residues. CDR1 is SGHRS and CDR2 is YFSETQ in the germline V gene. Trimming cost V 4 bases and J 11 bases; bases outside gene matches: 7. The CDR3 nucleotides are TGCGCCAGCAGCGAAGGACAGGGCTCGGCTTTCTTT. It yields the protein CASSEGQGSAFF.

The genes are TRBV6-5 and TRBJ1-1, with a weak D call TRBD1 (5 bases). V was pared by 1 base and J by 11 bases, with 14 bases between. Germline V gene sequence: CDR1 MNHEY, CDR2 SVGAGI. The CDR3 length is 13 residues. CDR3 sequence: CASSYYGQGNAFF. CDR3 coding DNA: TGTGCCAGCAGTTACTACGGTCAGGGTAACGCTTTCTTT.

The table lists this clone with a few counts. This rearrangement joins TRBV30 to TRBJ2-7; D is possibly TRBD2 (6 bases). This CDR3 contains 11 residues. V lost 7 bases, J lost 1 base, and 8 bases lay in between. Per the germline V gene, CDR1 is GTSNPN and CDR2 is SVGIG (reference sequence). This chain's CDR3 is CASGVSYEQYF. In DNA, the CDR3 is TGTGCCTCGGGGGTGTCCTACGAGCAGTACTTC.

In this sample, this clone turned up once. J is TRBJ2-2 and V is TRBV19; perhaps TRBD1 as D (6 bases). The CDR3 covers 13 residues. The germline V gene has CDR1 LNHDA and CDR2 SQIVND (reference sequence). The V end lost 6 bases, the J end lost 5 bases, and 10 bases lay between the germline ends. In nucleotides, the CDR3 is TGTGCCAGTAGCCTAACAGGGACCGGGGAGCTGTTTTTT. This codes for CASSLTGTGELFF.

The chain recombines TRBV6-2 or TRBV6-3 with TRBJ1-6, with D possibly TRBD1 on 5 matching bases. The CDR3 totals 17 residues. The germline CDR1 and CDR2 sequences are MNHEY and SVGEGT. The germline V and J ends were trimmed by 0 bases and 7 bases, with 16 bases remaining between them. The CDR3 spells CASSYSRQGGENSPLHF. CDR3 bases: TGTGCCAGCAGTTACTCTCGTCAGGGAGGAGAGAATTCACCCCTCCACTTT.

The chain carries TRBV5-1 and TRBJ2-3; D possibly matches TRBD1 or TRBD2 (6 bases each). V lost 4 bases to trimming and J lost 2 bases, with 14 bases between them. Germline-derived CDR1 and CDR2 are SGHRS and YFSETQ. This CDR3 has 15 amino acids. Here the CDR3 DNA reads TGCGCCAGCAGCATTGTCGGGGGCGCCACAGATACGCAGTATTTT. Residues: CASSIVGGATDTQYF.

This clone has only one observation. This chain links TRBV27 with TRBJ2-7; 9 bases map to TRBD1. The CDR3 covers 18 residues. With V trimmed by 5 bases and J by 5 bases, 19 bases remained unmatched. From germline, CDR1 is MNHEY and CDR2 SMNVEV (reference sequence). The CDR3 nucleotides are TGTGCCAGCAGTACTCTGCTCCGGGGACAGGGAGTGAGGAACGAGCAGTACTTC. Residues: CASSTLLRGQGVRNEQYF.

This clone showed up just a few times. For the CDR3, the DNA is TGTGCCAGCAGCCAAGGTGGGACAGAACGGGGGACTAGCACAGATACGCAGTATTTT. It specifies CASSQGGTERGTSTDTQYF. The chain uses TRBV4-2 and TRBJ2-3; maybe TRBD1 (7 bases). Germline CDR1 reads LGHNA; CDR2 reads YNFKEQ. CDR3 length: 19 residues. V lost 1 base, J lost 0 bases, and 20 bases lay in between.

This chain joins TRBV11-3 and TRBJ2-3; tentative D call: TRBD2 (7 bases). This CDR3 region has 16 residues. Germline values: CDR1 SGHNT, CDR2 YENEEA. Trimming cost V 5 bases and J 5 bases, with 20 bases left between them. CDR3 sequence: CASSPGGPRGLDTQYF. CDR3 coding DNA: TGTGCCAGCAGCCCGGGGGGCCCCAGAGGTTTAGATACGCAGTATTTT.

The V gene is TRBV19, the J gene TRBJ1-6; TRBD1 matches at 7 bases. The CDR3 covers 16 residues. V lost 1 base to trimming and J lost 5 bases; unmatched junction nucleotides: 5. Germline CDR1 reads LNHDA; CDR2 reads SQIVND (reference sequence). The CDR3 coding sequence is TGTGCCAGTAGTATAGGGGGACAGAGGAATAATTCACCCCTCCACTTT. Translating gives CASSIGGQRNNSPLHF.

This chain links TRBV4-1 with TRBJ2-5; D tentatively reads TRBD1 or TRBD2 (6 bases each). Germline assignment: CDR1 MGHRA and CDR2 YSYEKL. V shed 4 bases and J shed 5 bases, with 17 bases lying between them. The CDR3 spans 15 residues. The chain's CDR3 is CASSLRGLGLETQYF. The CDR3 bases are TGCGCCAGCAGCCTCAGGGGCCTGGGACTGGAGACCCAGTACTTC.

The chain links TRBV28 to TRBJ1-1, with D unresolved. CDR3 size: 15 residues. Trimming cost V 4 bases and J 1 base, with 13 bases left between them. CDR1 is MDHEN and CDR2 is SYDVKM in the germline V gene. The CDR3 is CASSSRSTQNTEAFF. As DNA, the CDR3 is TGTGCCAGCAGTTCCCGATCAACACAGAACACTGAAGCTTTCTTT.

The chain carries TRBV5-6 and TRBJ1-1; D is unclear. Looked up from germline, CDR1 is SGHDT and CDR2 is YYEEEE. V was trimmed by 2 bases and J by 4 bases, leaving 12 bases between them. This CDR3 region has 14 residues. DNA of the CDR3: TGTGCCAGCAGCTTTCCCGGGAGCGGCACTGAAGCTTTCTTT. Protein sequence: CASSFPGSGTEAFF.